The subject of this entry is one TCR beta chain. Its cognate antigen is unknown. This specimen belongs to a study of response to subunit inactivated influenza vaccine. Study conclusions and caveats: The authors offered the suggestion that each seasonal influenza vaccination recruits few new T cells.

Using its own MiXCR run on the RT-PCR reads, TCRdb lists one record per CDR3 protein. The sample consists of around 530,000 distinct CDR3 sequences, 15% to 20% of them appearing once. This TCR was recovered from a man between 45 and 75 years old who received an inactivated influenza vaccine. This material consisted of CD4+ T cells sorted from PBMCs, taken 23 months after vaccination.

The CDR3 coding sequence is TGCAGTGCGCTCACTAGCGGCCTAGCGACCCAGTACTTC. It specifies CSALTSGLATQYF. The V and J genes are TRBV20-1 and TRBJ2-5, with 8 bases fitting TRBD2. V shed 6 bases, J shed 7 bases, and the junction held 10 bases outside the gene matches. The CDR3 length is 13 residues. CDR1 DFQATT and CDR2 SNEGSKA come from the germline V gene (reference sequence).